This TCR beta chain was sequenced in a study of blood T cell repertoires in COVID-19. Study details: The United States, Italy and Spain supplied acute and convalescent COVID-19 samples. Sources were T cells, B-cell-depleted T cells, or PBMCs; the material itself was cDNA or gDNA.

As originally analysed: Estimation of nucleated cell counts was performed using reference gene primer amplification. Generated by immunoSEQ multiplex PCR, the TCRdb table keeps only in-frame clones and is missing some. V and J calls and clone size are those listed in that table; D and trimming were worked out from the DNA. The sample has tens of thousands of clones, 85% to 90% seen once; the top ten hold approximately 2%. CDR1 and CDR2 (germline): SGHTA, FQGNSA. The CDR3 consists of 11 residues. The ends lost 2 bases at V and 12 bases at J; junction bases unmatched: 1. Specimen: peripheral blood. The rearrangement links TRBV7-2 to TRBJ2-1; TRBD2 matches 7 bases. The sequence derives from a woman older than 75 with active or convalescent COVID-19. CDR3 sequence reads: CASSLSGGQFF. In nucleotides, the CDR3 is TGTGCCAGCAGCTTATCGGGGGGGCAGTTCTTC. Complete variable domain (other parts from reference TRBV7-2 and TRBJ2-1): GAGVSQSPSNKVTEKGKDVELRCDPISGHTALYWYRQSLGQGLEFLIYFQGNSAPDKSGLPSDRFSAERTGGSVSTLTIQRTQQEDSAVYLCASSLSGGQFFGPGTRLTVL.